This T cell receptor (beta chain) was obtained from a study of blood T cell repertoires in COVID-19. TCRdb keeps only in-frame clones here, not all; method: immunoSEQ multiplex PCR. Here the sample spans roughly 38,000 clones, over 70% being singletons. Germline V gene data show CDR1 as MNHNY and CDR2 as SVGAGI (reference sequence). Trimming at V came to 4 bases and at J to 5 bases, leaving 6 bases not matched to a gene. The CDR3 is made up of 14 amino acids. This chain uses TRBV6-6 with TRBJ2-5, with 8 bases matching TRBD2. This TCR came from a man older than 75 with active or convalescent COVID-19. The source material was peripheral blood. CDR3 in amino acids: CASSLGRGAETQYF. The CDR3 bases are TGTGCCAGCAGTTTAGGGCGGGGGGCCGAGACCCAGTACTTC.